The 27 T cell receptor beta chains reported below all come from one sample, sequenced in a study of T cell changes during pregnancy in multiple sclerosis. Repertoires were generated with immunoSEQ multiplex PCR, while TCRdb's copy carries only in-frame clones and drops some. The sample consists of over 100,000 clones, roughly 90% of them appearing once. Here the sequenced sample was peripheral blood, taken in the third trimester of pregnancy. These receptors originate from a female donor with multiple sclerosis, enrolled in a pregnancy study.

This clone appeared once. V is TRBV9 and J is TRBJ1-1; possibly TRBD1 for D (6 bases). The CDR3 totals 16 residues. Germline CDR1 and CDR2: SGDLS and YYNGEE. With 1 base removed from V and 1 base from J, the gap between germline ends came to 14 bases. The CDR3 DNA reads TGTGCCAGCAGCGTAAGGGCAGGGGCACAGAACACTGAAGCTTTCTTT. Its translation: CASSVRAGAQNTEAFF.

V is TRBV27 and J is TRBJ1-2, with D tentatively TRBD1 (6 bases). This CDR3 has 14 amino acids. Germline CDR1 and CDR2: MNHEY and SMNVEV (reference sequence). Trimming stripped 1 base from V and 4 bases from J, with 10 bases between. CDR3 sequence reads: CASSLWGQGYGYTF. In DNA form, the CDR3 reads TGTGCCAGCAGTTTATGGGGGCAGGGCTATGGCTACACCTTC.

This clone has only one observation. This chain connects TRBV27 to TRBJ1-1; 9 bases map to TRBD1. The trim removed 5 bases at V and 3 bases at J, leaving 7 bases unmatched. This CDR3 has 15 amino acids. The V gene's germline CDR1 is MNHEY and CDR2 SMNVEV (reference sequence). CDR3 DNA: TGTGCCAGCAGTCGAGGGACAGGGTGGGACACTGAAGCTTTCTTT. Amino acid sequence: CASSRGTGWDTEAFF.

The chain links TRBV7-9 to TRBJ2-7, with D possibly being TRBD1 (5 bases). This CDR3 is built from 13 residues. Germline V lookup: CDR1 SEHNR, CDR2 FQNEAQ (reference sequence). V lost 5 bases to trimming and J lost 6 bases, with 14 bases between them. The CDR3 sequence is CASSTPGRGEQYF. The CDR3 bases are TGTGCCAGCAGCACCCCGGGTAGGGGCGAGCAGTACTTC.

The chain recombines TRBV10-3 with TRBJ1-1, with unresolved D. Deletions cut 11 bases from V and 3 bases from J, with 16 bases between. Germline V gene sequence: CDR1 ENHRY, CDR2 SYGVKD. The CDR3 sequence is 13 residues long. The chain's CDR3 is CAAAHGSDTEAFF. In nucleotides, the CDR3 is TGTGCCGCGGCCCACGGGTCAGACACTGAAGCTTTCTTT.

The chain joins TRBV7-2 to TRBJ2-1, with a possible D match to TRBD1 (5 bases). The CDR3 has 15 amino acids. The germline V gene has CDR1 SGHTA and CDR2 FQGNSA. V was trimmed by 0 bases and J by 7 bases, leaving 13 bases between them. The CDR3 DNA follows: TGTGCCAGCAGCTTAGCGGGGCGCAGGGATAATGAGCAGTTCTTC. Translation: CASSLAGRRDNEQFF.

The chain combines TRBV5-1 with TRBJ1-4; D perhaps matches TRBD1 (5 bases). Germline V lookup: CDR1 SGHRS, CDR2 YFSETQ. Trimming cost V 0 bases and J 8 bases, with 8 bases left between them. There are 13 residues in the CDR3. Written as DNA, the CDR3 is TGCGCCAGCAGCTTGGAGGGGAACGAAAAACTGTTTTTT. Its protein product is CASSLEGNEKLFF.

This chain connects TRBV7-3 to TRBJ2-3; 7 bases line up with TRBD2. The CDR3 consists of 13 residues. Germline CDR1 reads SGHTA; CDR2 reads FQGTGA. After removal of 2 bases from V and 5 bases from J, the junction contained 1 base not matched to a gene. CDR3 amino acids: CASSLLAGDTQYF. The CDR3 DNA is TGTGCCAGCAGCTTATTAGCGGGAGATACGCAGTATTTT.

V is TRBV9 and J is TRBJ2-2, with D perhaps matching TRBD2 (5 bases). This CDR3 contains 14 residues. Trimming left V 5 bases short and J 4 bases short, with 12 bases between. Germline loops: CDR1 SGDLS, CDR2 YYNGEE. CDR3 nucleotide sequence: TGTGCCAGCAGACTGGACTTCCTCACCGGGGAGCTGTTTTTT. Translation gives CASRLDFLTGELFF. Drawing the rest from reference TRBV9 and TRBJ2-2, the complete variable domain is DSGVTQTPKHLITATGQRVTLRCSPRSGDLSVYWYQQSLDQGLQFLIQYYNGEERAKGNILERFSAQQFPDLHSELNLSSLELGDSALYFCASRLDFLTGELFFGEGSRLTVL.

The gene calls are TRBV7-9 and TRBJ2-2; weak D call: TRBD2 (5 bases). The CDR3 extends over 13 amino acids. CDR1 SEHNR and CDR2 FQNEAQ come from the germline V gene (reference sequence). Trimming took off 10 bases at V and 4 bases at J, with 13 bases between the two ends. The CDR3 coding sequence is TGTGCCAACTCGAGGGTTGCCACCGGGGAGCTGTTTTTT. It translates to CANSRVATGELFF.

The rearrangement links TRBV5-1 to TRBJ2-1, with TRBD2 identical over 11 bases. This CDR3 comprises 17 residues. Looked up from germline, CDR1 is SGHRS and CDR2 is YFSETQ. J gave up 6 bases and V 0 bases, and 8 bases lay outside the gene matches. The CDR3 loop reads CASSLGVLAGAGNEQFF. CDR3 DNA sequence: TGCGCCAGCAGCTTGGGGGTACTAGCGGGGGCGGGCAATGAGCAGTTCTTC.

The chain employs TRBV10-3 and TRBJ1-1; 9 nucleotides align to TRBD1. Germline assignment: CDR1 ENHRY and CDR2 SYGVKD. The CDR3 has 13 residues. Trimming at V came to 10 bases and at J to 0 bases, leaving 3 bases not matched to a gene. This CDR3 reads CATQGAVNTEAFF. The CDR3 nucleotides are TGTGCCACACAGGGGGCGGTGAACACTGAAGCTTTCTTT.

This chain uses TRBV10-3 with TRBJ1-2, with TRBD1 as a possible D gene (5 bases). The CDR3 contains 16 residues. The germline V gene has CDR1 ENHRY and CDR2 SYGVKD. With 7 bases removed from V and 3 bases from J, the gap between germline ends came to 21 bases. The CDR3, as DNA: TGTGCCATCACCGCGACAGCGGGAGTCCGGGACTATGGCTACACCTTC. It codes for CAITATAGVRDYGYTF.

The chain is built from TRBV11-2 and TRBJ2-1, with a tentative D call TRBD2 (5 bases). Germline CDR1 and CDR2: SGHAT and FQNNGV. The CDR3 contains 16 residues. Trimming left V 1 base short and J 5 bases short, with 15 bases between. CDR3 region: CASSLVATIGDNEQFF. The CDR3 DNA sequence: TGTGCCAGCAGCTTAGTGGCTACCATCGGGGACAATGAGCAGTTCTTC.

The DNA of the CDR3 is TGTGCCAGTAGTATAGACCGGGACAGGGTTAACGAGCAGTACTTC. Translated: CASSIDRDRVNEQYF. This chain uses TRBV19 with TRBJ2-7; TRBD1 matches 9 bases. This CDR3 spans 15 amino acids. V lost 0 bases, J lost 5 bases, and 5 bases stayed unmatched. Germline CDR1 and CDR2: LNHDA and SQIVND (reference sequence).

The gene calls are TRBV27 and TRBJ2-7; D is unclear. Germline loops: CDR1 MNHEY, CDR2 SMNVEV (reference sequence). The CDR3 sequence is 13 residues long. V was cut by 5 bases and J by 0 bases, with 8 bases left in between. CDR3 nucleotide sequence: TGTGCCAGCAGTGCCTCCAGCTCCTACGAGCAGTACTTC. Protein sequence: CASSASSSYEQYF.

About this clone: Other DNA variants within this sample encode the same CDR3. The rearrangement joins TRBV20-1 to TRBJ2-7, with unresolved D. Germline V gene data show CDR1 as DFQATT and CDR2 as SNEGSKA (reference sequence). Deletions cut 3 bases from V and 3 bases from J, with 6 bases between. The CDR3 has 11 residues. The CDR3 DNA follows: TGCAGTGCTAGGGCTGGCTACGAGCAGTACTTC. Protein sequence: CSARAGYEQYF.

J is TRBJ2-1 and V is TRBV5-1, with TRBD1 identical over 9 bases. Looked up from germline, CDR1 is SGHRS and CDR2 is YFSETQ. V lost 1 base and J lost 3; bases outside the gene matches: 2. The CDR3 totals 15 residues. The CDR3 loop reads CASSLYRGRYNEQFF. The CDR3 DNA sequence: TGCGCCAGCAGCTTGTACAGGGGGCGCTACAATGAGCAGTTCTTC.

The rearrangement links TRBV28 to TRBJ2-1; 9 bases are shared with TRBD1. This CDR3 has 15 residues. In germline, CDR1 is MDHEN, CDR2 SYDVKM. V was clipped by 6 bases and J by 8 bases; unmatched bases: 11. The CDR3 DNA reads as TGTGCCAGCAGCCCACCGGGACAGGGCCTTTATGAGCAGTTCTTC. This codes for CASSPPGQGLYEQFF.

The chain has TRBV10-3 and TRBJ2-3, with TRBD2 as a possible D gene (5 bases). V was shortened by 3 bases and J by 0 bases, with 13 bases between the two germline ends. Germline values: CDR1 ENHRY, CDR2 SYGVKD. The CDR3 contains 16 residues. This chain's CDR3 is CAISEVLGKSTDTQYF. Written as DNA, the CDR3 is TGTGCCATCAGTGAAGTACTAGGCAAAAGCACAGATACGCAGTATTTT.

The CDR3, as DNA: TGTGCCAGCAGCCTCCAGGGGGCGATCGCCGGGGAGCTGTTTTTT. Amino acids: CASSLQGAIAGELFF. The rearrangement joins TRBV11-2 to TRBJ2-2; TRBD1 matches at 8 bases. Germline V gene sequence: CDR1 SGHAT, CDR2 FQNNGV. The CDR3 spans 15 residues. The V segment lost 5 bases and the J segment 6 bases; nucleotides outside the gene matches: 8.

The V gene is TRBV5-1, the J gene TRBJ2-7; the D gene is possibly TRBD2 (5 bases). The germline V and J ends were trimmed by 6 bases and 0 bases, with 16 bases remaining between them. CDR3 length: 15 residues. Germline V gene sequence: CDR1 SGHRS, CDR2 YFSETQ. Here the CDR3 reads CASILDPSSSYEQYF. CDR3 coding DNA: TGCGCCAGCATTCTGGACCCTAGCTCCTCCTACGAGCAGTACTTC.

This chain connects TRBV6-4 to TRBJ1-5, with D hard to call. The V gene's germline CDR1 is MRHNA and CDR2 SNTAGT. The V and J ends lost 3 bases and 3 bases respectively, with 9 bases between them. This CDR3 is 14 amino acids long. The CDR3 DNA is TGTGCCAGCAGTGATAGCTCTGACAATCAGCCCCAGCATTTT. It translates to CASSDSSDNQPQHF.

V gene TRBV2 combines with J gene TRBJ1-4; 9 bases align to TRBD1. The V gene's germline CDR1 is SNHLY and CDR2 FYNNEI. V shed 7 bases and J 7 bases; nucleotides not matched to a gene: 10. The length of the CDR3 is 15 residues. CDR3 protein: CASKIRGTGSEKLFF. The CDR3, as DNA: TGTGCCAGCAAAATAAGGGGGACAGGGAGTGAAAAACTGTTTTTT.

V usage is TRBV5-5 and J usage is TRBJ1-4, with D uncertain. V shed 3 bases and J shed 4 bases, with 19 bases lying between them. Germline V gene lookup returns CDR1 SGHKS and CDR2 YYEKEE (reference sequence). This CDR3 contains 17 residues. The CDR3 loop reads CASSSTMGLGINEKLFF. In DNA form, the CDR3 reads TGTGCCAGCAGCTCGACGATGGGCTTGGGCATTAATGAAAAACTGTTTTTT.

This clone has only a few counts. The chain recombines TRBV9 with TRBJ1-1, with D unresolved. The length of the CDR3 is 15 residues. Germline assignment: CDR1 SGDLS and CDR2 YYNGEE. Trimming removed 4 bases at V and 1 base at J, with 14 bases between. The CDR3 nucleotides are TGTGCCAGCAGCAATGGTCCCTCGGGGAACACTGAAGCTTTCTTT. Protein sequence: CASSNGPSGNTEAFF.

This chain joins TRBV4-1 and TRBJ2-7; TRBD2 aligns across 11 bases. Losses at the gene ends were 3 bases for V and 4 bases for J; bases not matched to a gene: 2. This CDR3 has 14 amino acids. The germline CDR1 and CDR2 sequences are MGHRA and YSYEKL. The CDR3 sequence is CASSHLAGGYEQYF. In DNA, the CDR3 is TGCGCCAGCAGCCACCTAGCGGGGGGTTACGAGCAGTACTTC.